This T cell receptor (beta chain) was profiled in a study of post-analysis software for immune sequencing data. About the research overall: Recorded subtypes: relapsing-remitting, secondary progressive, progressive-relapsing; some patients unannotated. Study-wide results and limits: There were a handful of TRBV segments more frequent in patients than controls, and TRBV5-6, TRBV5-1 and TRBV20-1 were among them.

Remarks on this clonotype: The antigen remains unidentified.

Researchers reported that TCR beta cDNA libraries carried unique molecular identifiers. The T cell input of roughly 0.9 to 10 million gave approximately 460,000 cDNA molecules. TCRdb reprocessed the PCR reads with MiXCR, giving one entry per CDR3 protein. The data hold about 770,000 distinct CDR3 sequences, with 46% observed a single time. Germline V CDR1 and CDR2: MNHEY, SVGAGI. The CDR3 is 19 residues long. V gave up 1 base and J gave up 0 bases; unmatched junction bases: 14. Sequenced material: blood. This chain uses TRBV6-5 with TRBJ2-7; 8 bases align to TRBD1. The TCR originated in a girl aged 5 to 17 with multiple sclerosis. CDR3 nucleotide sequence: TGTGCCAGCAGTTACTTATCGCCGGACAGGGTTTCGCCCTCCTACGAGCAGTACTTC. Amino acid sequence: CASSYLSPDRVSPSYEQYF.